These 4 T cell receptor beta chains came from one sample sequenced in a study of memory CD4+ T cells and cytomegalovirus serostatus. Clones were read by immunoSEQ multiplex PCR, and TCRdb kept only the in-frame ones, dropping some. The data contain some 66,000 clones, about 78% of them singletons. Single viable CD3+CD4+CD8-CD45RO+ cells were sorted as the memory CD4+ T cells. The sequenced material came from memory CD4+ T cells from blood. These TCRs come from an adult in good health and CMV-seropositive.

The chain employs TRBV11-3 and TRBJ2-7; D may be TRBD1 (5 bases). This CDR3 is 13 amino acids long. V lost 1 base and J 11 bases, leaving 15 bases between the germline ends. CDR1 and CDR2 (germline): SGHNT, YENEEA. The CDR3 reads CASSLGARAPKYF. The CDR3 region has the DNA TGTGCCAGCAGCTTAGGGGCCAGGGCTCCCAAGTACTTC.

This clone was seen a few times. The chain uses TRBV5-1 and TRBJ1-4; D gene uncertain. Germline lookup yields CDR1 SGHRS and CDR2 YFSETQ. This CDR3 spans 14 amino acids. The V end was cut by 5 bases, the J end by 0 bases, with 8 bases between. CDR3 loop: CASRVSSTNEKLFF. The CDR3, as DNA: TGCGCCAGCAGGGTTTCATCAACTAATGAAAAACTGTTTTTT. The full variable domain, rest sourced from reference TRBV5-1 and TRBJ1-4, is KAGVTQTPRYLIKTRGQQVTLSCSPISGHRSVSWYQQTPGQGLQFLFEYFSETQRNKGNFPGRFSGRQFSNSRSEMNVSTLELGDSALYLCASRVSSTNEKLFFGSGTQLSVL.

The rearrangement links TRBV30 to TRBJ2-1; TRBD2 aligns across 10 bases. The V and J ends lost 3 bases and 5 bases, in that order; junction bases with no gene match: 10. The CDR3 contains 16 residues. Per germline, CDR1 GTSNPN and CDR2 SVGIG (reference sequence). The CDR3 is CAWRVSGRMGDNEQFF. The CDR3 nucleotides are TGTGCCTGGAGGGTTAGCGGGAGGATGGGAGACAATGAGCAGTTCTTC.

The chain has TRBV28 and TRBJ2-7; the D is unclear. The V end was cut by 4 bases, the J end by 5 bases, with 9 bases between. Germline V gene data show CDR1 as MDHEN and CDR2 as SYDVKM. This CDR3 comprises 12 residues. CDR3 bases: TGTGCCAGCAGTTCCGGTAAAAACGAGCAGTACTTC. As protein: CASSSGKNEQYF.